Shown below are 14 T cell receptor beta chains from a single sample sequenced in a study of blood T cell repertoires in COVID-19. TCRdb's table, derived via immunoSEQ multiplex PCR, lists solely in-frame clones and lacks some. The table has about 87,000 clones, more than 75% seen once; the top ten hold roughly 25%. The sample consisted of peripheral blood. These receptors all come from a human donor in a cohort sampled during active COVID-19.

V and J are TRBV5-4 and TRBJ2-7; TRBD1 agrees at 8 bases. Germline V gene sequence: CDR1 SGHNT, CDR2 YYREEE (reference sequence). The CDR3 contains 14 residues. After removal of 3 bases from V and 2 bases from J, the junction contained 4 bases not matched to a gene. The CDR3 region has the DNA TGTGCCAGCAGCTCAAACAGGGGGGCCTACGAGCAGTACTTC. Protein product: CASSSNRGAYEQYF.

The chain couples TRBV7-9 to TRBJ1-2; tentative D call: TRBD1 (5 bases). From germline, CDR1 is SEHNR and CDR2 FQNEAQ (reference sequence). V lost 3 bases and J 0 bases, leaving 14 bases between the germline ends. CDR3 length equals 16 residues. CDR3 sequence (DNA): TGTGCCAGCAGCTTGCCCAGCGACAGTTCTAACTATGGCTACACCTTC. This gives the protein CASSLPSDSSNYGYTF.

This clone has just a few counts. The chain couples TRBV10-1 to TRBJ2-2; D is uncertain. CDR1 is WNHNN, CDR2 SYGVQD, per germline (reference sequence). V lost 8 bases to trimming and J lost 7 bases, with 14 bases between them. This CDR3 has 13 residues. In DNA form, the CDR3 reads TGCGCCAGCGGTTTGACGGGTGGCGGGGAGCTGTTTTTT. Amino acids: CASGLTGGGELFF.

J is TRBJ2-1 and V is TRBV6-5; 9 bases are shared with TRBD1. V shed 0 bases, J shed 7 bases, and the junction held 4 bases outside the gene matches. Germline V gene sequence: CDR1 MNHEY, CDR2 SVGAGI. This CDR3 contains 15 residues. CDR3 bases: TGTGCCAGCAGTTACTCAGGGACAGGGCGAAATGAGCAGTTCTTC. Protein sequence: CASSYSGTGRNEQFF.

The chain couples TRBV28 to TRBJ1-2; D gene unclear. The CDR3 extends over 13 amino acids. V lost 11 bases, J lost 3 bases, and 16 bases lay in between. Germline CDR1 reads MDHEN; CDR2 reads SYDVKM. CDR3 nucleotide sequence: TGTGCCCTAGCCGGACCGTTACACTATGGCTACACCTTC. It codes for CALAGPLHYGYTF.

The genes are TRBV19 and TRBJ1-1; 7 nucleotides agree with TRBD1. CDR1 is LNHDA and CDR2 is SQIVND in the germline V gene (reference sequence). After removal of 5 bases from V and 12 bases from J, the junction contained 9 bases not matched to a gene. The CDR3 covers 12 residues. CDR3 region: CASSSRTGGTFF. CDR3 DNA: TGTGCCAGTAGTTCAAGGACAGGCGGGACTTTCTTT.

The chain combines TRBV5-6 with TRBJ1-3, with a possible D match to TRBD1 (5 bases). The CDR3 has 13 amino acids. CDR1 and CDR2 (germline): SGHDT, YYEEEE. Trimming pared 7 bases from V and 8 bases from J, leaving 16 bases between. CDR3 in DNA: TGTGCCAGCTGGCAGGAGGGGTCTTACACCATATATTTT. This sequence encodes CASWQEGSYTIYF.

V and J are TRBV6-5 and TRBJ2-2; 9 bases are a match to TRBD2. Germline CDR1 reads MNHEY; CDR2 reads SVGAGI. J was trimmed by 3 bases and V by 5 bases; bases with no gene match: 4. CDR3 length equals 15 residues. CDR3 nucleotide sequence: TGTGCCAGCAGTCCTAGCGGGGTTGACACCGGGGAGCTGTTTTTT. This translates into CASSPSGVDTGELFF.

The chain links TRBV28 to TRBJ1-6; possible D gene TRBD1, 6 bases. There are 14 residues in the CDR3. Germline V lookup: CDR1 MDHEN, CDR2 SYDVKM. Trimming removed 4 bases at V and 8 bases at J, with 12 bases between. The CDR3 DNA reads as TGTGCCAGCAGTTCCCAGGGGAGCTATTCACCCCTCCACTTT. Protein sequence: CASSSQGSYSPLHF.

This chain links TRBV27 with TRBJ2-1; TRBD2 is a possible D gene (6 bases). There are 15 residues in the CDR3. Trimming took 7 bases from V and 0 from J, leaving 13 bases between them. Germline assignment: CDR1 MNHEY and CDR2 SMNVEV (reference sequence). Here the CDR3 reads CASMEGQPSYNEQFF. CDR3 in DNA: TGTGCCAGCATGGAGGGCCAGCCCTCCTACAATGAGCAGTTCTTC.

The table lists this clone with a few counts. The chain employs TRBV6-1 and TRBJ1-5; 7 bases align to TRBD1. Trimming took 2 bases from V and 10 from J; bases not matched to a gene: 11. The CDR3 runs 15 residues. From germline, CDR1 is MNHNS and CDR2 SASEGT. The CDR3 loop is CASSESRAGGRPQHF. The CDR3 DNA sequence: TGTGCCAGCAGTGAAAGCAGGGCAGGGGGGCGTCCCCAGCATTTT.

The V call is TRBV19, the J call TRBJ2-5; 11 nucleotides agree with TRBD2. CDR1 and CDR2 (germline): LNHDA, SQIVND (reference sequence). This CDR3 comprises 16 residues. J gave up 0 bases and V 2 bases, and 2 bases lay outside the gene matches. For the CDR3, the DNA is TGTGCCAGTAGTATAACTAGCGGGGGATACCAAGAGACCCAGTACTTC. Residues: CASSITSGGYQETQYF. Combining the CDR3 with reference TRBV19 and TRBJ2-5 gives the whole variable domain DGGITQSPKYLFRKEGQNVTLSCEQNLNHDAMYWYRQDPGQGLRLIYYSQIVNDFQKGDIAEGYSVSREKKESFPLTVTSAQKNPTAFYLCASSITSGGYQETQYFGPGTRLLVL.

The chain links TRBV6-2 or TRBV6-3 to TRBJ2-7; D is unresolved. Germline-derived CDR1 and CDR2 are MNHEY and SVGEGT. The CDR3 runs to 12 residues. V was pared by 6 bases and J by 2 bases, with 8 bases between. Here the CDR3 DNA reads TGTGCCAGCAGCTCCACTCCCTACGAGCAGTACTTC. Amino acids: CASSSTPYEQYF.

The chain combines TRBV10-3 with TRBJ2-3; 8 bases match TRBD1. In germline, CDR1 is ENHRY, CDR2 SYGVKD. CDR3 length: 17 residues. The junction had 5 bases not matched to a gene; V was cut back by 0 bases and J by 0 bases. This chain's CDR3 is CAISESSGGLSTDTQYF. The CDR3 DNA is TGTGCCATCAGTGAGTCATCAGGGGGCCTAAGCACAGATACGCAGTATTTT.